Below are 5 T cell receptor beta chains sequenced from a single sample in a study of blood T cell repertoires in COVID-19. Repertoires were generated with immunoSEQ multiplex PCR, while TCRdb's copy carries only in-frame clones and drops some. The repertoire holds 350,000 or so clones, 70% to 90% seen once, with 1.5% to 2% in the top ten. Material: peripheral blood. These receptors all come from a woman aged 25 to 45 with COVID-19, enrolled during active disease.

A single count supports this clone. V is TRBV14 and J is TRBJ2-3; no reliable D call. Germline CDR1 is SGHDN and CDR2 is FVKESK. Trimming pared 0 bases from V and 7 bases from J, leaving 11 bases between. This CDR3 is built from 14 residues. CDR3 region: CASSQDPYSYTQYF. The CDR3 DNA is TGTGCCAGCAGCCAAGATCCTTACTCATATACGCAGTATTTT.

This chain connects TRBV27 to TRBJ1-2; a possible D gene is TRBD1 (5 bases). This CDR3 is 13 amino acids long. Germline loops: CDR1 MNHEY, CDR2 SMNVEV (reference sequence). V shed 5 bases and J shed 8 bases, with 15 bases lying between them. The CDR3 nucleotides read TGTGCCAGCAGTGAACCCGGGGGAGAGGGCTACACCTTC. Its protein is CASSEPGGEGYTF.

The J gene is TRBJ1-1, the V gene TRBV6-6, with a possible D match to TRBD1 (6 bases). V lost 5 bases, J lost 10 bases, and 20 bases lay in between. CDR1 and CDR2 from the germline V gene are MNHNY and SVGAGI (reference sequence). This CDR3 is 14 amino acids long. DNA for the CDR3: TGTGCCAGCAGTCCCAGGGCCGCGACAGGCCCAGCTTTCTTT. Translated: CASSPRAATGPAFF.

This clone has just one count. The chain carries TRBV30 and TRBJ1-6; 9 bases are shared with TRBD1. Germline V gives CDR1 GTSNPN, CDR2 SVGIG (reference sequence). Losses at the gene ends were 5 bases for V and 5 bases for J; bases not matched to a gene: 16. This CDR3 comprises 18 residues. The CDR3 sequence is CAWGGGAGTGTDNSPLHF. The CDR3 DNA is TGTGCCTGGGGCGGTGGGGCGGGGACAGGGACGGATAATTCACCCCTCCACTTT.

V is TRBV7-8 and J is TRBJ2-4; D is unresolved. V was cut by 3 bases and J by 1 base, with 16 bases left in between. Germline CDR1 SGHVS, CDR2 FQNEAQ. The CDR3 covers 17 residues. In nucleotides, the CDR3 is TGTGCCAGCAGCTTTGGGCCCTCGAGCTATGCCAAAAACATTCAGTACTTC. The encoded protein is CASSFGPSSYAKNIQYF.